Listed here are 13 T cell receptor beta chains from one sample, sequenced in a study of Ad26.COV2.S vaccination and SARS-CoV-2 variants. Treatment: some 20 received Ad26.COV2.S at low or high dose, single or two shots; about 5 received placebo; per-sample allocation not given. At day 63 after the first vaccine or placebo injection, samples were drawn. Data came from immunoSEQ multiplex PCR; TCRdb stores just in-frame clones and leaves some out. The data hold about 400,000 clones, with around 85% observed a single time. The sample consisted of peripheral blood, taken in a trial of Ad26.COV2.S vaccine versus placebo. The receptors originated from a person aged 18-65 years who received the Ad26.COV2.S COVID-19 vaccine or a placebo.

V usage is TRBV27 and J usage is TRBJ2-7; D could derive from TRBD1 or TRBD2 (6 bases each). The CDR3 is made up of 14 amino acids. V dropped 5 bases and J dropped 2 bases, with 13 bases sitting between them. Germline V gene data show CDR1 as MNHEY and CDR2 as SMNVEV (reference sequence). CDR3 sequence: CASSMGGGAYEQYF. In DNA form, the CDR3 reads TGTGCCAGCAGTATGGGGGGCGGGGCCTACGAGCAGTACTTC.

The rearrangement links TRBV19 to TRBJ1-1, with TRBD1 identical over 7 bases. The CDR3 is 15 amino acids. The J segment lost 1 base and the V segment lost 6 bases, leaving 8 bases of the junction unmatched. Germline-derived CDR1 and CDR2 are LNHDA and SQIVND (reference sequence). CDR3: CASRERGLGNTEAFF. The CDR3 coding sequence is TGTGCCAGTAGGGAAAGGGGGCTAGGGAACACTGAAGCTTTCTTT.

This chain connects TRBV4-3 to TRBJ1-6; weak D call: TRBD1 (5 bases). There are 18 residues in the CDR3. The germline V gene has CDR1 LGHNA and CDR2 YSLEER. V lost 0 bases and J lost 0, with 12 bases in between. The CDR3 loop reads CASSQDAGGDSYNSPLHF. CDR3 in DNA: TGCGCCAGCAGCCAAGATGCAGGAGGGGACTCCTATAATTCACCCCTCCACTTT.

This chain links TRBV2 with TRBJ1-3; the D is unclear. Per the germline V gene, CDR1 is SNHLY and CDR2 is FYNNEI. Trimming left V 3 bases short and J 0 bases short, with 6 bases between. There are 14 residues in the CDR3. CDR3 amino acids: CASSEELSGNTIYF. The CDR3 DNA reads TGTGCCAGCAGTGAGGAACTCTCTGGAAACACCATATATTTT.

A note on this clone: In the same sample, other DNA sequences code for this CDR3. The chain couples TRBV18 to TRBJ1-1, with D hard to call. This CDR3 spans 13 amino acids. The V end was cut by 3 bases, the J end by 1 base, with 6 bases between. Germline values: CDR1 KGHSH, CDR2 LQKENI. CDR3 sequence reads: CASSPSGNTEAFF. The CDR3 coding sequence is TGTGCCAGCTCACCTTCAGGGAACACTGAAGCTTTCTTT.

This clone showed up just once. The CDR3 region is CASSPGGVLSEAFF. Written as DNA, the CDR3 is TGTGCCAGCAGCCCCGGGGGGGTTCTCTCCGAAGCTTTCTTT. The gene calls are TRBV25-1 and TRBJ1-1; D possibly corresponds to TRBD1 (5 bases). The germline V and J ends were trimmed by 6 bases and 8 bases, with 19 bases remaining between them. The CDR3 is 14 residues long. From germline, CDR1 is MGHDK and CDR2 SYGVNS.

The count of this clone is one. This sequence joins TRBV14 and TRBJ2-1; 9 positions match TRBD2. Germline values: CDR1 SGHDN, CDR2 FVKESK. There are 15 residues in the CDR3. V lost 4 bases and J lost 10; bases outside the gene matches: 11. The DNA of the CDR3 is TGTGCCAGCAGCCCGACTCGCGGGGGGGCCGAGGAGCAGTTCTTC. This codes for CASSPTRGGAEEQFF. Filled out from reference TRBV14 and TRBJ2-1, the complete variable domain reads EAGVTQFPSHSVIEKGQTVTLRCDPISGHDNLYWYRRVMGKEIKFLLHFVKESKQDESGMPNNRFLAERTGGTYSTLKVQPAELEDSGVYFCASSPTRGGAEEQFFGPGTRLTVL.

Here the CDR3 reads CASSLGGSGQETQYF. The CDR3 nucleotides read TGCGCCAGCAGCCTAGGGGGTAGCGGCCAAGAGACCCAGTACTTC. V gene TRBV5-1 combines with J gene TRBJ2-5; D may match TRBD1 or TRBD2 (6 bases each). With 4 bases removed from V and 1 base from J, the gap between germline ends came to 14 bases. This CDR3 region has 15 residues. The germline V gene has CDR1 SGHRS and CDR2 YFSETQ.

The chain couples TRBV6-2 or TRBV6-3 to TRBJ2-2; D unclear. The CDR3 covers 15 residues. CDR1 is MNHEY and CDR2 is SVGEGT in the germline V gene. Trimming left V 5 bases short and J 1 base short, with 11 bases between. DNA for the CDR3: TGTGCCAGCAGTGCGACCCTACAGAACACCGGGGAGCTGTTTTTT. This encodes CASSATLQNTGELFF.

This sequence joins TRBV10-2 and TRBJ1-3; no clear D gene. V was pared by 7 bases and J by 7 bases, with 17 bases between. In germline, CDR1 is WSHSY, CDR2 SAAADI. This CDR3 spans 14 amino acids. This CDR3 reads CASKETDLANTIYF. The CDR3 nucleotides are TGCGCCAGCAAAGAAACGGACTTAGCGAACACCATATATTTT.

V is TRBV6-5 and J is TRBJ2-7, with D unclear. This CDR3 is built from 14 residues. Trimming left V 2 bases short and J 0 bases short, with 8 bases between. Germline V CDR1 and CDR2: MNHEY, SVGAGI. In DNA, the CDR3 is TGTGCCAGCAGTTACGCAGAGTACTCCTACGAGCAGTACTTC. Its translation is CASSYAEYSYEQYF.

This clone was recorded only once. The chain couples TRBV9 to TRBJ1-2; perhaps TRBD1 as D (5 bases). The germline V gene has CDR1 SGDLS and CDR2 YYNGEE. Trimming left V 3 bases short and J 8 bases short, with 26 bases between. CDR3 length: 17 amino acids. The CDR3 is CASSETPRETVGRGYTF. CDR3 DNA sequence: TGTGCCAGCAGCGAGACGCCCCGGGAGACAGTGGGAAGAGGCTACACCTTC.

The genes are TRBV7-2 and TRBJ1-2; perhaps TRBD1 as D (5 bases). The V gene's germline CDR1 is SGHTA and CDR2 FQGNSA. CDR3 length: 14 amino acids. Trimming took 2 bases from V and 4 from J, leaving 11 bases between them. CDR3 amino acids: CASSLYIQGYGYTF. The CDR3 nucleotides read TGTGCCAGCAGCTTATATATTCAGGGCTATGGCTACACCTTC.